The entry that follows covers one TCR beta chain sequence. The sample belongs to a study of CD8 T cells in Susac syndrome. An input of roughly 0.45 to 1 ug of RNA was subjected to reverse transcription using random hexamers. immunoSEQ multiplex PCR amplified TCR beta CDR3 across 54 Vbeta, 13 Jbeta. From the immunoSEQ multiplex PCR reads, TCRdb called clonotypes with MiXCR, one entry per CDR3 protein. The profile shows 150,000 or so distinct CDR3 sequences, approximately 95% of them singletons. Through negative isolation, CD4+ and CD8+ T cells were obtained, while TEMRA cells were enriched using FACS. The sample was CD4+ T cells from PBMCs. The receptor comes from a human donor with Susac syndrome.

This CDR3 reads CAWSGTGIALNTQYF. CDR3 in DNA: TGTGCCTGGAGTGGGACAGGGATCGCGTTAAATACGCAGTATTTT. V gene TRBV30 combines with J gene TRBJ2-3; 8 positions agree with TRBD1. Unmatched junction bases numbered 10, after V lost 1 base and J lost 7 bases. This CDR3 contains 15 residues. Germline V lookup: CDR1 GTSNPN, CDR2 SVGIG (reference sequence).